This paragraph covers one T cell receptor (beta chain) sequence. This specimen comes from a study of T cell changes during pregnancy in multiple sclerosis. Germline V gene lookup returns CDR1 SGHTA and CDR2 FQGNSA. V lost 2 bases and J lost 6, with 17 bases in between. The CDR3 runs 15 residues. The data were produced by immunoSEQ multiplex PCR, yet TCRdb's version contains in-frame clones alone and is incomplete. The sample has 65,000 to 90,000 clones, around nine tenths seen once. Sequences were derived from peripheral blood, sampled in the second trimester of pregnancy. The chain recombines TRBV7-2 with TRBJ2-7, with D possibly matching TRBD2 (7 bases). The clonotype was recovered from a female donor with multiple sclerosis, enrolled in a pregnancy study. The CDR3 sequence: CASSLTRGGAGEQYF. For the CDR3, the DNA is TGTGCCAGCAGCTTAACAAGAGGGGGGGCAGGCGAGCAGTACTTC. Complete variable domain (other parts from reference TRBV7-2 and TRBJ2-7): GAGVSQSPSNKVTEKGKDVELRCDPISGHTALYWYRQSLGQGLEFLIYFQGNSAPDKSGLPSDRFSAERTGGSVSTLTIQRTQQEDSAVYLCASSLTRGGAGEQYFGPGTRLTVT.